A single sample is the source of the 10 T cell receptor beta chains below, sequenced in a study of cytomegalovirus exposure and HLA in healthy donors. With 60 Vbeta and 13 Jbeta primers, the PCR was carried out. TCRdb's copy holds only in-frame clones and misses some; the assay was immunoSEQ multiplex PCR. In the table there are 200,000 to 250,000 clones, roughly 84% of which are singletons. Sequencing was performed on PBMCs. These receptors came from a man aged 45-65 years in good health and CMV-seronegative.

The CDR3 sequence: CASSKDRAGNTEAFF. The CDR3 nucleotides read TGTGCCAGCAGCAAGGACAGGGCGGGGAACACTGAAGCTTTCTTT. The chain couples TRBV6-5 to TRBJ1-1, with 8 nucleotides matching TRBD1. V lost 6 bases and J lost 1; bases outside the gene matches: 7. The germline gives CDR1 MNHEY, CDR2 SVGAGI. This CDR3 is built from 15 residues.

This rearrangement joins TRBV28 to TRBJ2-1; 8 bases line up with TRBD2. The CDR3 contains 15 residues. Trimming cost V 5 bases and J 0 bases; bases outside gene matches: 3. The germline CDR1 and CDR2 sequences are MDHEN and SYDVKM. CDR3 sequence: CASSPGGSSYNEQFF. The CDR3 DNA sequence: TGTGCCAGCAGTCCGGGGGGGAGCTCCTACAATGAGCAGTTCTTC.

The rearrangement uses TRBV25-1 and TRBJ2-7, with 7 bases fitting TRBD1. The CDR3 totals 14 residues. Per the germline V gene, CDR1 is MGHDK and CDR2 is SYGVNS. Trimming cost V 1 base and J 3 bases; bases outside gene matches: 3. This CDR3 is CASSEFGDSYEQYF. CDR3 nucleotide sequence: TGTGCCAGCAGTGAATTCGGGGACAGCTACGAGCAGTACTTC.

CDR3 coding DNA: TGTGCCAGCACCTTGCTGGGGGGCGGGGAGCTGTTTTTT. This codes for CASTLLGGGELFF. The J gene is TRBJ2-2, the V gene TRBV7-9; maybe TRBD2 (6 bases). Germline V gene sequence: CDR1 SEHNR, CDR2 FQNEAQ (reference sequence). CDR3 length equals 13 residues. With 7 bases removed from V and 7 bases from J, the gap between germline ends came to 13 bases.

This chain connects TRBV7-8 to TRBJ1-5; the D gene is possibly TRBD1 (5 bases). Germline lookup yields CDR1 SGHVS and CDR2 FQNEAQ. V gave up 1 base and J gave up 1 base, with 8 bases separating them. The CDR3 contains 15 residues. CDR3 loop: CASSLGWGSNQPQHF. CDR3 sequence (DNA): TGTGCCAGCAGCTTAGGGTGGGGCAGCAATCAGCCCCAGCATTTT.

The chain carries TRBV29-1 and TRBJ1-2; tentatively, D is TRBD1 (5 bases). The germline V and J ends were trimmed by 6 bases and 2 bases, with 10 bases remaining between them. CDR1 is SQVTM, CDR2 ANQGSEA, per germline. The length of the CDR3 is 12 residues. The CDR3 bases are TGCAGCGTGATCCAGGGCAACTATGGCTACACCTTC. It translates to CSVIQGNYGYTF. Supplemented by reference TRBV29-1 and TRBJ1-2, the full variable domain reads SAVISQKPSRDICQRGTSLTIQCQVDSQVTMMFWYRQQPGQSLTLIATANQGSEATYESGFVIDKFPISRPNLTFSTLTVSNMSPEDSSIYLCSVIQGNYGYTFGSGTRLTVV.

This chain connects TRBV28 to TRBJ2-6; a weak D match, TRBD2 (5 bases). The CDR3 consists of 16 residues. In germline, CDR1 is MDHEN, CDR2 SYDVKM. The V end was cut by 7 bases, the J end by 1 base, with 14 bases between. For the CDR3, the DNA is TGTGCCAGCACCGGATTGCCGGGGTCTGGGGCCAACGTCCTGACTTTC. This encodes CASTGLPGSGANVLTF.

The V and J genes are TRBV7-3 and TRBJ2-7, with TRBD2 matching over 7 bases. J gave up 3 bases and V 5 bases, and 7 bases lay outside the gene matches. The V gene's germline CDR1 is SGHTA and CDR2 FQGTGA. This CDR3 comprises 14 residues. Written as DNA, the CDR3 is TGTGCCAGCAGCCTCGAGCGGGGCTACTACGAGCAGTACTTC. It translates to CASSLERGYYEQYF.

This rearrangement joins TRBV5-6 to TRBJ1-1, with a possible D match to TRBD1 (5 bases). CDR1 and CDR2 from the germline V gene are SGHDT and YYEEEE. V was cut by 2 bases and J by 0 bases, with 20 bases left in between. The CDR3 spans 18 residues. This CDR3 is CASSFRQGYGRLNTEAFF. The DNA for the CDR3 is TGTGCCAGCAGCTTTAGGCAGGGATATGGGCGCTTGAACACTGAAGCTTTCTTT.

The chain combines TRBV5-1 with TRBJ1-4; D unresolved. This CDR3 spans 12 amino acids. Germline V gene sequence: CDR1 SGHRS, CDR2 YFSETQ. Trimming took 3 bases from V and 4 from J, leaving 4 bases between them. The DNA for the CDR3 is TGCGCCAGCAGCTCTAGTAATGAAAAACTGTTTTTT. Amino acid sequence: CASSSSNEKLFF.